This TCR beta chain was identified in a study of cytomegalovirus exposure and HLA in healthy donors. Study-wide results and limits: Association of 16,951 TCR beta sequences with HLA alleles was found at 0.05 false discovery rate in a later analysis. Presence/absence analyses assumed roughly uniform sequencing depth across donors. Investigators reported 150 to 200 TCR beta chains as tied to cytomegalovirus.

Only one count was recorded for this clone. Its antigen is unidentified. The study ran its PCR with 60 Vbeta and 13 Jbeta primers. Using immunoSEQ multiplex PCR, the repertoire was profiled, and TCRdb retains in-frame clones only, with some absent. The sample includes about 190,000 clones, roughly 82% of them seen just once. Germline CDR1 reads SGHTA; CDR2 reads FQGNSA. The CDR3 is 16 residues long. Germline trimming cut 3 bases from V and 2 bases from J; bases unmatched to any gene: 3. The chain carries TRBV7-2 and TRBJ2-3, with 12 bases fitting TRBD2. The TCR sequence derives from a woman in her forties or fifties in good health and CMV-seropositive. Material for sequencing was PBMCs. CDR3 in amino acids: CASSFLAGGYTDTQYF. The CDR3, as DNA: TGTGCCAGCAGCTTTCTAGCGGGGGGGTACACAGATACGCAGTATTTT.